These 2 T cell receptor beta chains were sequenced from one sample in a study of T-cell memory formation after mild COVID-19 (dated by TCRdb to about 2021). The library was made by 5' RACE. Reads for this sample came from an Illumina NovaSeq 6000. TCRdb reworked the public reads: Q25 trimming with fastp, MiXCR clone assembly, productive beta chains retained. Each entry is one CDR3 protein sequence, shown with its most common DNA and genes. Across this sample there are under 400,000 distinct CDR3 sequences, with over 20% seen only once. Clones ranked in the top ten supply 9.5% to 15% of the sample. The sequenced sample consisted of PBMCs or a T cell subset sorted from them (not recorded which). These receptors were obtained from an adult woman who had mild COVID-19 (a few samples of this study predate the infection). The sample titles of this study are shuffled in the database, so cell type and time point are left out; the donor was told from shared clones.

This clonotype has only a few counts. The chain carries TRBV7-6 and TRBJ2-1; 7 positions match TRBD2. The trim removed 1 base at V and 3 bases at J, leaving 3 bases unmatched. Germline assignment: CDR1 SGHVS and CDR2 FNYEAQ. There are 15 residues in the CDR3. The CDR3 sequence is CASSLELADYNEQFF. CDR3 nucleotide sequence: TGTGCCAGCAGCTTAGAGCTAGCGGACTACAATGAGCAGTTCTTC.

CDR3 loop: CASSLGTGGPVDTQYF. The CDR3, as DNA: TGTGCCAGCAGCTTAGGTACGGGAGGGCCCGTGGATACGCAGTATTTT. J is TRBJ2-3 and V is TRBV7-9, with 8 positions matching TRBD2. The CDR3 spans 16 residues. CDR1 SEHNR and CDR2 FQNEAQ come from the germline V gene (reference sequence). The J segment lost 6 bases and the V segment lost 1 base, leaving 9 bases of the junction unmatched.